This entry features one T cell receptor beta chain sequence. Its cognate antigen is unknown. The table came from immunoSEQ multiplex PCR; TCRdb's copy has only in-frame clones and leaves some out. In the table there are 300,000 to 400,000 clones, 67% of which are singletons. The data belong to a study of cytotoxic CD8 clonotypes in ibrutinib-treated CLL. At the level of the study: After a median of 68 months, roughly 14 patients stayed remitted and approximately twelve progressed; responses had been partial in some 25 and complete in 2. The authors obtained response samples at a median of about 11 months of treatment, range 6 to 36.

Study results and limitations: Baseline values of clonality outstripped age-matched healthy donors and followed circulating CD8+ T-cell counts. Before falling back toward baseline at progression, clonality had risen at the time of ibrutinib response.

Trimming left V 7 bases short and J 0 bases short, with 9 bases between. CDR3 length: 13 amino acids. The germline gives CDR1 SQVTM, CDR2 ANQGSEA. The chain joins TRBV29-1 to TRBJ1-4; D perhaps matches TRBD1 (5 bases). The TCR originated in a human donor with chronic lymphocytic leukemia. Material: PBMCs, obtained after 36 months of ibrutinib treatment. The chain's CDR3 is CSGRGATNEKLFF. CDR3 nucleotides: TGCAGCGGAAGAGGGGCAACTAATGAAAAACTGTTTTTT.